This T cell receptor beta chain was identified in a study of blood T cell repertoires in COVID-19. Germline V lookup: CDR1 LGHDT, CDR2 YNNKEL (reference sequence). This CDR3 region has 13 residues. V was pared by 8 bases and J by 0 bases, with 1 base of the junction left unmatched. Only in-frame clones appear in the TCRdb table, and some are missing; sequencing was by immunoSEQ multiplex PCR. Among hundreds of thousands of clones listed, around 85% were seen once. V and J are TRBV3-1 (or the pseudogene TRBV3-2) and TRBJ2-3; 8 bases match TRBD1. The receptor was isolated from a man between 25 and 39 years old who had recovered from COVID-19. Sequenced: PBMCs or T cells enriched from blood (not recorded which). The CDR3 DNA reads as TGTGCCAGCGGGACAGGAAGCACAGATACGCAGTATTTT. This sequence encodes CASGTGSTDTQYF.